These 20 T cell receptor beta chains share one sample of origin, sequenced in a study of blood T cell repertoires in COVID-19. Generated by immunoSEQ multiplex PCR, the TCRdb table keeps only in-frame clones and is missing some. This sample has a few hundred thousand clones, with more than 85% found just once. The sample taken for sequencing was peripheral blood. Receptors originate from a young man with acute or convalescent COVID-19.

The chain is built from TRBV10-1 and TRBJ2-5; 8 nucleotides match TRBD1. CDR1 is WNHNN and CDR2 is SYGVQD in the germline V gene (reference sequence). After removal of 0 bases from V and 9 bases from J, the junction contained 6 bases not matched to a gene. The CDR3 consists of 14 residues. This chain's CDR3 is CASSESGQAEAQYF. The CDR3 nucleotides read TGCGCCAGCAGTGAGTCGGGACAGGCCGAGGCCCAGTACTTC.

The genes are TRBV7-3 and TRBJ2-1; D is undetermined. The germline V and J ends were trimmed by 2 bases and 9 bases, with 14 bases remaining between them. CDR3 length: 14 residues. The germline CDR1 and CDR2 sequences are SGHTA and FQGTGA. Here the CDR3 reads CASSLYSGLSEQFF. CDR3 DNA: TGTGCCAGCAGCTTATATTCCGGTTTGAGTGAGCAGTTCTTC.

V is TRBV7-2 and J is TRBJ2-7, with 12 bases matching TRBD2. The CDR3 sequence is 15 residues long. The junction had 5 bases not matched to a gene; V was cut back by 5 bases and J by 3 bases. CDR1 SGHTA and CDR2 FQGNSA come from the germline V gene. DNA for the CDR3: TGTGCCAGCAGCGCGCTAGCGGGAGGGTACTACGAGCAGTACTTC. Protein product: CASSALAGGYYEQYF.

This clone has a handful of counts. The chain carries TRBV5-5 and TRBJ1-1; unclear D gene. The CDR3 has 14 amino acids. The V gene lost 0 bases and the J gene lost 4 bases, with 10 bases spanning the gap. CDR1 and CDR2 (germline): SGHKS, YYEKEE (reference sequence). CDR3 in amino acids: CASSLDLGLTEAFF. The CDR3 DNA sequence: TGTGCCAGCAGCTTGGATCTGGGCCTCACTGAAGCTTTCTTT.

This chain connects TRBV19 to TRBJ2-2; 14 bases line up with TRBD2. CDR3 length: 17 amino acids. With V trimmed by 6 bases and J by 4 bases, 7 bases remained unmatched. CDR1 and CDR2 (germline): LNHDA, SQIVND (reference sequence). The CDR3 coding sequence is TGTGCCAGTAGCTTGACTAGCGGGGGGGCGAGCACCGGGGAGCTGTTTTTT. This encodes CASSLTSGGASTGELFF.

The chain couples TRBV2 to TRBJ1-3; D is unresolved. The CDR3 extends over 13 amino acids. From germline, CDR1 is SNHLY and CDR2 FYNNEI. Between the trimmed V and J ends, which lost 0 bases and 6 bases, there was a span of 6 bases. CDR3 sequence: CASSEAWQNTIYF. In DNA form, the CDR3 reads TGTGCCAGCAGTGAAGCTTGGCAAAACACCATATATTTT.

This chain links TRBV6-5 with TRBJ2-3; 11 bases line up with TRBD2. The CDR3 has 16 amino acids. The trim removed 3 bases at V and 2 bases at J, leaving 4 bases unmatched. CDR1 and CDR2 from the germline V gene are MNHEY and SVGAGI. The CDR3 is CASSYRSGRATDTQYF. CDR3 sequence (DNA): TGTGCCAGCAGTTATCGTAGCGGGAGGGCCACAGATACGCAGTATTTT.

The V gene is TRBV6-5, the J gene TRBJ1-3, with D possibly being TRBD1 (6 bases). This CDR3 comprises 14 residues. V was clipped by 5 bases and J by 0 bases, with 8 bases between them. The germline V gene encodes CDR1 MNHEY and CDR2 SVGAGI. CDR3 DNA sequence: TGTGCCAGCAGTAAGGACAGCTCTGGAAACACCATATATTTT. Encoded protein: CASSKDSSGNTIYF.

The chain uses TRBV5-1 and TRBJ2-2, with 9 positions matching TRBD1. The trim removed 0 bases at V and 7 bases at J, leaving 10 bases unmatched. The CDR3 runs 17 residues. Germline V lookup: CDR1 SGHRS, CDR2 YFSETQ. CDR3 region: CASSLGFGQGRNGELFF. The CDR3 DNA reads TGCGCCAGCAGCTTGGGTTTCGGACAGGGGCGAAACGGGGAGCTGTTTTTT.

The chain employs TRBV6-5 and TRBJ1-1; D not resolved. Germline V gives CDR1 MNHEY, CDR2 SVGAGI. V was clipped by 6 bases and J by 1 base, with 12 bases between them. CDR3 length: 14 residues. CDR3: CASSLAAPNTEAFF. For the CDR3, the DNA is TGTGCCAGCAGCCTAGCGGCTCCGAACACTGAAGCTTTCTTT.

This clone has a handful of counts. The CDR3 region has the DNA TGCGCCAGCAGCTTGTCCGGGATAATGGATGGCTACACCTTC. Its protein product is CASSLSGIMDGYTF. The J gene is TRBJ1-2, the V gene TRBV5-1, with no clear D. CDR3 size: 14 residues. The germline gives CDR1 SGHRS, CDR2 YFSETQ. V was pared by 1 base and J by 6 bases, with 13 bases between.

The chain uses TRBV19 and TRBJ1-3; D possibly corresponds to TRBD1 (5 bases). The CDR3 sequence is 16 residues long. The germline gives CDR1 LNHDA, CDR2 SQIVND (reference sequence). V was pared by 9 bases and J by 2 bases, with 20 bases between. The CDR3 coding sequence is TGTGCCAGCGGAAAACGTCCAGGGATTGCTGGAAACACCATATATTTT. Translation: CASGKRPGIAGNTIYF.

V gene TRBV30 combines with J gene TRBJ2-7, with 7 positions matching TRBD1. This CDR3 contains 13 residues. J lost 4 bases, V lost 0 bases, and 3 bases had no gene match. Germline CDR1 is GTSNPN and CDR2 is SVGIG (reference sequence). The CDR3 nucleotides are TGTGCCTGGAGTGTGGGACAGATTTACGAGCAGTACTTC. Its translation: CAWSVGQIYEQYF.

The gene calls are TRBV6-5 and TRBJ1-2; maybe TRBD1 (5 bases). Germline V gene sequence: CDR1 MNHEY, CDR2 SVGAGI. V was pared by 6 bases and J by 2 bases, with 10 bases between. This CDR3 comprises 13 residues. CDR3 in amino acids: CASSQNRNYGYTF. The CDR3 region has the DNA TGTGCCAGCAGCCAGAACAGGAACTATGGCTACACCTTC.

The chain employs TRBV15 and TRBJ1-5; D not resolved. V was cut by 3 bases and J by 3 bases, with 18 bases left in between. The CDR3 extends over 17 amino acids. From germline, CDR1 is LNHNV and CDR2 YYDKDF (reference sequence). CDR3 sequence: CATSSNPGFGINQPQHF. The DNA of the CDR3 is TGTGCCACCAGCAGCAATCCGGGGTTCGGAATCAATCAGCCCCAGCATTTT.

V and J are TRBV6-2 or TRBV6-3 and TRBJ1-5, with TRBD1 matching over 8 bases. The CDR3 totals 17 residues. Germline V gene lookup returns CDR1 MNHEY and CDR2 SVGEGT. J was trimmed by 5 bases and V by 2 bases; bases with no gene match: 11. CDR3 sequence reads: CASSYILGQGRDQPQHF. CDR3 coding DNA: TGTGCCAGCAGTTACATCCTAGGACAGGGTAGGGATCAGCCCCAGCATTTT.

V is TRBV5-1 and J is TRBJ2-3; 8 bases fit TRBD2. This CDR3 has 15 amino acids. Germline V CDR1 and CDR2: SGHRS, YFSETQ. V gave up 1 base and J gave up 1 base; unmatched junction bases: 2. CDR3 residues: CASSLTGGGTDTQYF. For the CDR3, the DNA is TGCGCCAGCAGCTTGACGGGAGGGGGCACAGATACGCAGTATTTT.

The V and J genes are TRBV30 and TRBJ2-1; the match to TRBD1 covers 9 bases. Trimming removed 4 bases from V and 5 bases from J; junction bases left unmatched: 6. Germline V gene data show CDR1 as GTSNPN and CDR2 as SVGIG (reference sequence). The CDR3 length is 14 residues. The CDR3, as DNA: TGTGCCTGGAACCGGGACAGGGCGAACAATGAGCAGTTCTTC. It codes for CAWNRDRANNEQFF.

The V call is TRBV5-1, the J call TRBJ2-5, with 10 positions matching TRBD2. The CDR3 has 15 amino acids. Unmatched junction bases numbered 4, after V lost 3 bases and J lost 2 bases. CDR1 and CDR2 (germline): SGHRS, YFSETQ. The CDR3 reads CASSYPAGGQETQYF. The CDR3 DNA sequence: TGCGCCAGCAGCTATCCAGCGGGGGGGCAAGAGACCCAGTACTTC.

The CDR3 here is CASSLTYRGGSYEQYF. The CDR3 DNA reads TGTGCCAGCAGTTTAACCTACCGGGGGGGGTCCTACGAGCAGTACTTC. The rearrangement joins TRBV28 to TRBJ2-7; 8 nucleotides agree with TRBD2. CDR1 and CDR2 from the germline V gene are MDHEN and SYDVKM. The CDR3 is 16 amino acids. V was pared by 2 bases and J by 1 base, with 7 bases of the junction left unmatched. Full variable domain (rest looked up from reference TRBV28 and TRBJ2-7): DVKVTQSSRYLVKRTGEKVFLECVQDMDHENMFWYRQDPGLGLRLIYFSYDVKMKEKGDIPEGYSVSREKKERFSLILESASTNQTSMYLCASSLTYRGGSYEQYFGPGTRLTVT.